The entry that follows covers one TCR beta chain sequence. This specimen belongs to a study of blood T cell repertoires in COVID-19. Study information: Some COVID-19 samples were acute and others convalescent; all came from the United States, Italy and Spain. The cDNA or gDNA used as material had been derived from T cells, B-cell-depleted T cells, or PBMCs.

The germline V gene has CDR1 SNHLY and CDR2 FYNNEI. V was clipped by 4 bases and J by 6 bases, with 19 bases between them. The CDR3 covers 16 residues. In the original processing: By means of reference gene primer amplification, nucleated cell counts were estimated. Repertoires were generated with immunoSEQ multiplex PCR, while TCRdb's copy carries only in-frame clones and drops some. That table gives V, J and clone size, and the DNA gave D and trimming. The table records over 85,000 clones, 75% to 85% of them present only once. The source material was peripheral blood. The J gene is TRBJ1-5, the V gene TRBV2; D is ambiguous. The sequence derives from a man between 65 and 80 years old with acute or convalescent COVID-19. This CDR3 is CASSAPMGERGQPQHF. The CDR3 DNA follows: TGTGCCAGCAGTGCCCCCATGGGTGAGCGGGGTCAGCCCCAGCATTTT.